One T cell receptor beta chain is described in this entry. Germline CDR1 is SQVTM and CDR2 is ANQGSEA. J was trimmed by 3 bases and V by 8 bases; bases with no gene match: 9. This CDR3 comprises 13 residues. TCRdb's copy holds only in-frame clones and misses some; the assay was immunoSEQ multiplex PCR. The sample holds 180,000 or so clones; over 70% are singletons and the top ten take 7%. The data belong to a study of blood T cell repertoires in COVID-19. About the study: There were acute and convalescent COVID-19 samples, and they came from the United States, Italy and Spain. T cells, B-cell-depleted T cells, or PBMCs supplied cDNA or gDNA.

Sequencing was performed on peripheral blood. The chain links TRBV29-1 to TRBJ1-1, with 7 bases lining up with TRBD1. This TCR derives from a woman aged 40 to 50 with COVID-19, enrolled during active disease. CDR3 DNA sequence: TGCAGCCCTGCTGAGGGGGCGCACACTGAAGCTTTCTTT. This codes for CSPAEGAHTEAFF.